The rows below give T cell receptor beta chains drawn from one sample of a study of blood T cell repertoires in COVID-19. The data were produced by immunoSEQ multiplex PCR, yet TCRdb's version contains in-frame clones alone and is incomplete. The table records about 140,000 clones, 84% of them present only once. The sample was PBMCs or T cells enriched from blood (not recorded which). Receptors were obtained from a man aged 40-55 years with acute COVID-19. Both conserved end residues are part of each CDR3. D genes are given only for firm matches. Clone size is given for some rows only: seen once, a few or many times, or a class if the clone is expanded.

NA,TRBV28,TRBJ1-2,TRBD1,TGTGCCAGCAGTTTATTCTGGGACAGGCTGTATGGCTACACCTTC,CASSLFWDRLYGYTF
NA,TRBV6-2/TRBV6-3,TRBJ2-3,NA,TGTGCCAGCAGTTACTCTCATACTGCCCCAGATACGCAGTATTTT,CASSYSHTAPDTQYF
NA,TRBV6-6,TRBJ1-2,NA,TGTGCCAGCAGTCACGAATGGGGGGGACCTACTGGCTACACCTTC,CASSHEWGGPTGYTF
NA,TRBV4-1,TRBJ1-5,NA,TGCGCCAGCAGCCAAGTCCCCGGTGGGCCCCAGCATTTT,CASSQVPGGPQHF
NA,TRBV3-1/TRBV3-2,TRBJ1-6,NA,TGTGCCAGCAGGCTACACAGGGCTCCCCTCCACTTT,CASRLHRAPLHF
NA,TRBV15,TRBJ1-2,NA,TGTGCCACGTCGCGAGGGTTTTCTAACTATGGCTACACCTTC,CATSRGFSNYGYTF
few,TRBV14,TRBJ1-1,TRBD1,TGTGCCAGCAGCCTTCGGACAGGGAACACTGAAGCTTTCTTT,CASSLRTGNTEAFF
few,TRBV9,TRBJ2-7,NA,TGTGCCAGCAGCCCCAGTAGGAAGGAGTTCCCCTACGAGCAGTACTTC,CASSPSRKEFPYEQYF
NA,TRBV19,TRBJ2-7,TRBD2,TGTGCCAGTAGTTCCCGCCAGAGCGGGGACGAGCAGTACTTC,CASSSRQSGDEQYF
NA,TRBV10-3,TRBJ1-1,NA,TGTGCCATCAGTGAGTGGTTTGGGGCCACTGAAGCTTTCTTT,CAISEWFGATEAFF
NA,TRBV30,TRBJ2-5,NA,TGTGCCTGGAGGGGAAAGGGGGAAGAGACCCAGTACTTC,CAWRGKGEETQYF
few,TRBV19,TRBJ1-6,TRBD1,TGTGCCAGTAGTATGCCCGGGACAGGGGACGTGAATTCACCCCTCCACTTT,CASSMPGTGDVNSPLHF
NA,TRBV11-2,TRBJ2-1,TRBD2,TGTGCCAGCAGCCCAAATAGCGGGAGCCTCAATGAGCAGTTCTTC,CASSPNSGSLNEQFF
NA,TRBV10-1,TRBJ2-7,NA,TGCGCCAGCAGTGTGGCGCGCGACGGGGGTGGCGAGCAGTACTTC,CASSVARDGGGEQYF
NA,TRBV3-1/TRBV3-2,TRBJ2-1,NA,TGTGCCAGCAGCCAAGTCGGGGACTGGGCTAATGAGCAGTTCTTC,CASSQVGDWANEQFF
NA,TRBV28,TRBJ1-4,NA,TGTGCCAGCAGTTTCGGGAGTCGTGAAAAACTGTTTTTT,CASSFGSREKLFF
NA,TRBV19,TRBJ2-7,NA,TGTGCCAGTAGTGTAAGAGAGCGCTCCTACGAGCAGTACTTC,CASSVRERSYEQYF
NA,TRBV10-2,TRBJ2-3,TRBD1,TGCGCCAGCACCGGGACAGCCGCAGATACGCAGTATTTT,CASTGTAADTQYF
NA,TRBV6-5,TRBJ2-1,NA,TGTGCCAGCAGTCGTGGACTATCCGGTGAGCAGTTCTTC,CASSRGLSGEQFF
NA,TRBV14,TRBJ2-5,NA,TGTGCCAGCAGCCAATACAGGTCGGGTTTCCAGTACTTC,CASSQYRSGFQYF
NA,TRBV7-2,TRBJ2-7,TRBD2,TGTGCCAGCAGCCCTGGACTAGCTAACTACGAGCAGTACTTC,CASSPGLANYEQYF
NA,TRBV7-7,TRBJ2-2,NA,TGTGCCAGCAGCTTAGGGCTGAACACCGGGGAGCTGTTTTTT,CASSLGLNTGELFF
NA,TRBV19,TRBJ1-2,NA,TGTGCCAGTATGGCTCGGAGGAGGGGTGGCTACACCTTC,CASMARRRGGYTF
NA,TRBV12-3/TRBV12-4,TRBJ2-5,TRBD1,TGTGCCAGCAGTTTAGACAGGGGGGAGACCCAGTACTTC,CASSLDRGETQYF
NA,TRBV19,TRBJ1-1,NA,TGTGCCAGTAGTTCCGGGGACTCGAACACTGAAGCTTTCTTT,CASSSGDSNTEAFF
NA,TRBV7-2,TRBJ1-4,TRBD1,TGTGCCAGCAGCGCCCGGACAGGGGGCTACGAAAAACTGTTTTTT,CASSARTGGYEKLFF
NA,TRBV7-9,TRBJ2-5,TRBD2,TGTGCCAGCAGCTGGACTAGCGGGAGGTCGTCCGAAGAGACCCAGTACTTC,CASSWTSGRSSEETQYF
NA,TRBV7-8,TRBJ1-5,NA,TGTGCCAGCAGCCCAGGGGCCTATAGCAATCAGCCCCAGCATTTT,CASSPGAYSNQPQHF
NA,TRBV6-5,TRBJ2-3,NA,TGTGCCAGCAGCCCGTGGGGCGGATACACAGATACGCAGTATTTT,CASSPWGGYTDTQYF
few,TRBV4-3,TRBJ1-1,NA,TGCGCCAGCAGCCCTGGCCCGGGGAGGCCAACTGAAGCTTTCTTT,CASSPGPGRPTEAFF
NA,TRBV2,TRBJ1-3,NA,TGTGCCAGCGCGGGTTCGCCCTCTGGAAACACCATATATTTT,CASAGSPSGNTIYF
NA,TRBV2,TRBJ2-3,TRBD2,TGTGCCAGCAGGGGAGCGGGAGGTTCCCCAGATACGCAGTATTTT,CASRGAGGSPDTQYF
NA,TRBV2,TRBJ2-1,TRBD2,TGTGCCAGCAGTGAGTCTAGCGGGAGGTCCTGGGGTGAGCAGTTCTTC,CASSESSGRSWGEQFF
NA,TRBV19,TRBJ2-7,NA,TGTGCCAGTAGTATGGGGGCAGCCGCCTCCTACGAGCAGTACTTC,CASSMGAAASYEQYF
NA,TRBV30,TRBJ1-1,NA,TGTGCCTACCCCGGGAACACTGAAGCTTTCTTT,CAYPGNTEAFF
few,TRBV3-1/TRBV3-2,TRBJ1-2,NA,TGTGCCAGCAGCCAAGAGGAAAGCGGGGGCTATGGCTACACCTTC,CASSQEESGGYGYTF
few,TRBV29-1,TRBJ1-2,NA,TGCAGCGTTGGCCCAGGGAGGGGTGGCTACACCTTC,CSVGPGRGGYTF
NA,TRBV7-7,TRBJ2-7,TRBD1,TGTGCCAGCAGCTTAGGTGGGACAGGGCTCGACGAGCAGTACTTC,CASSLGGTGLDEQYF
NA,TRBV28,TRBJ1-6,TRBD1,TGTGCCAGCAGTGACAGGGGCAGCTCACCCCTCCACTTT,CASSDRGSSPLHF
once,TRBV27,TRBJ1-1,TRBD1,TGTGCCAGCAGTCCACTAGGGACAGACCTTATGAACACTGAAGCTTTCTTT,CASSPLGTDLMNTEAFF
NA,TRBV6-5,TRBJ2-3,NA,TGTGCCAGCAGCATAGGCGGGGATACGCAGTATTTT,CASSIGGDTQYF
NA,TRBV7-9,TRBJ1-1,NA,TGTGCCGTGGCGGGGGGCTTGATAGCTTTCTTT,CAVAGGLIAFF
NA,TRBV18,TRBJ1-1,NA,TGTGCCAGCTCACCATTTACGGACGGGGTGAGCACTGAAGCTTTCTTT,CASSPFTDGVSTEAFF
once,TRBV19,TRBJ1-3,NA,TGTGCCAGTGACACCGGTGGGGACATCTCTGGAAACACCATATATTTT,CASDTGGDISGNTIYF
NA,TRBV5-6,TRBJ1-2,NA,TGTGCCAGCAGCCCTCGACGGAGGGCGGCTGGCTACACCTTC,CASSPRRRAAGYTF
NA,TRBV7-9,TRBJ1-2,TRBD1,TGTGCCAGCAGCTTGGGACAGGCCACCCCTAACTATGGCTACACCTTC,CASSLGQATPNYGYTF
NA,TRBV3-1/TRBV3-2,TRBJ1-3,NA,TGTGCCAGCAGCCCCCTCTGGCAGGTCCCCTTGAGCTCTGGAAACACCATATATTTT,CASSPLWQVPLSSGNTIYF
NA,TRBV7-9,TRBJ2-7,NA,TGTGCCAGCAGCTTTAGGGGAGCGGGCCACGAGCAGTACTTC,CASSFRGAGHEQYF
NA,TRBV2,TRBJ1-1,TRBD1,TGTGCCACACGGGACAGCTTCTCGAACACTGAAGCTTTCTTT,CATRDSFSNTEAFF
NA,TRBV28,TRBJ2-7,TRBD2,TGTGCCAGCAGACAGGGACTAGCGGGAGGAGGCGAGCAGTACTTC,CASRQGLAGGGEQYF
NA,TRBV3-1/TRBV3-2,TRBJ1-4,NA,TGTGCCAGCAATAAAGGAGGGGCGCCTAATGAAAAACTGTTTTTT,CASNKGGAPNEKLFF
NA,TRBV6-2/TRBV6-3,TRBJ2-7,TRBD2,TGTGCCAGCAGTTACTCGCGGGCGGGAGTGGTACACGAGCAGTACTTC,CASSYSRAGVVHEQYF
NA,TRBV9,TRBJ2-2,NA,TGTGCCAGCACCGAGGGGAGGTTGAACACCGGGGAGCTGTTTTTT,CASTEGRLNTGELFF
NA,TRBV2,TRBJ2-3,NA,TGTGCCAGCAACCAGGGCACAGATACGCAGTATTTT,CASNQGTDTQYF
NA,TRBV5-1,TRBJ1-4,NA,TGCGCCAGCAGCTCCGGTGGAACTAATGAAAAACTGTTTTTT,CASSSGGTNEKLFF